This T cell receptor beta chain was sequenced in a study of shared clonotypes between healthy human individuals. With 2 bases removed from V and 4 bases from J, the gap between germline ends came to 12 bases. Germline lookup yields CDR1 MNHNY and CDR2 SVGAGI (reference sequence). There are 15 residues in the CDR3. The naive CD8 population came from CD45RO-negative cells selected for CCR7, without terminally differentiated effector memory CD45RA+ cells. Each PCR replicate from the sorted subsets contained 150 to 250 ng DNA, which is some 31,000 T cell genomes. Here immunoSEQ multiplex PCR was the method, and the copy in TCRdb shows in-frame clones only, minus some. This table holds around 2,000,000 clones, approximately 95% found once.

The clonotype comes from a man aged 18-30 years in good health. Sequencing input: naive CD8+ T cells sorted from blood. The rearrangement links TRBV6-6 to TRBJ2-1; D unresolved. The CDR3 loop is CASSYVADRYNEQFF. CDR3 sequence (DNA): TGTGCCAGCAGTTACGTGGCAGATCGTTACAATGAGCAGTTCTTC.